This T cell receptor (beta chain) is from a study of T cell responses to AZD1222 COVID-19 vaccine. Per germline, CDR1 KGHDR and CDR2 SFDVKD. V lost 3 bases, J lost 5 bases, and 7 bases stayed unmatched. The length of the CDR3 is 15 residues. Data came from immunoSEQ multiplex PCR; TCRdb stores just in-frame clones and leaves some out. The repertoire holds around 140,000 clones, with approximately 94% as singletons. The source is an adult in good health. The specimen was peripheral blood, collected on day 0 of AZD1222 vaccination. This chain joins TRBV24-1 and TRBJ2-5; 8 bases line up with TRBD1. The CDR3 sequence is CATSDPGTGRETQYF. Here the CDR3 DNA reads TGTGCCACCAGTGATCCGGGGACAGGCCGGGAGACCCAGTACTTC.